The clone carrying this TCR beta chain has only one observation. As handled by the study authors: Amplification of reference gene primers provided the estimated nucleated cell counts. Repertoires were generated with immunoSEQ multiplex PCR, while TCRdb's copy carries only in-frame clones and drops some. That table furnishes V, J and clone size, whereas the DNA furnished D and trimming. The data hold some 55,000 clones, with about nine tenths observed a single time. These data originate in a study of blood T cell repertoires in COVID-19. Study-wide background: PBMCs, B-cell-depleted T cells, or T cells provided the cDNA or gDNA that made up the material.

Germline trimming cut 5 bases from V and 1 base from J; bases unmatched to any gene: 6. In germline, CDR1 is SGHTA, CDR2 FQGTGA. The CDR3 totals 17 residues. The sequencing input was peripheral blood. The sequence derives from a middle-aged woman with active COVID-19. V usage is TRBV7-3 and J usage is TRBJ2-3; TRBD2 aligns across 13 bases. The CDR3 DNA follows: TGTGCCAGCAGCCAGCGGACTAGCGGGGGAGGCACAGATACGCAGTATTTT. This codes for CASSQRTSGGGTDTQYF.